Following are 32 T cell receptor beta chains from one sample sequenced in a study of shared clonotypes between healthy human individuals. TCRdb keeps only in-frame clones here, not all; method: immunoSEQ multiplex PCR. This sample yields some 1.5 million clones, of which 95% to 99% are seen a single time; about 0.4% belongs to the top ten. The sequenced material came from naive CD4+ T cells sorted from blood. The subset: CD45RA+ positively selected. The receptors were gathered from a man in his thirties or forties in good health.

The chain carries TRBV19 and TRBJ2-7, with TRBD1 as a possible D gene (6 bases). The CDR3 extends over 14 amino acids. The V gene's germline CDR1 is LNHDA and CDR2 SQIVND (reference sequence). Trimming shortened V by 5 bases and J by 2 bases, and 13 bases separated the two germline ends. CDR3 sequence: CASSRRDTTYEQYF. CDR3 coding DNA: TGTGCCAGTAGTCGTCGGGACACCACCTACGAGCAGTACTTC.

The chain uses TRBV5-6 and TRBJ2-3, with a tentative D call TRBD1 (5 bases). There are 14 residues in the CDR3. Per the germline V gene, CDR1 is SGHDT and CDR2 is YYEEEE. V lost 4 bases, J lost 2 bases, and 11 bases lay in between. The CDR3 DNA reads as TGTGCCAGCAGCCCGGTGGACAACACAGATACGCAGTATTTT. It translates to CASSPVDNTDTQYF.

The gene calls are TRBV14 and TRBJ2-7; D is uncertain. Trimming pared 0 bases from V and 3 bases from J, leaving 6 bases between. CDR1 SGHDN and CDR2 FVKESK come from the germline V gene. The CDR3 totals 13 residues. CDR3 sequence: CASSQESGYEQYF. The CDR3 DNA reads TGTGCCAGCAGCCAAGAATCCGGCTACGAGCAGTACTTC.

This clone was picked up one time. The chain couples TRBV20-1 to TRBJ2-3, with D hard to call. Trimming removed 5 bases at V and 5 bases at J, with 8 bases between. Germline V CDR1 and CDR2: DFQATT, SNEGSKA (reference sequence). The CDR3 has 11 residues. This CDR3 reads CSAYPRDTQYF. Written as DNA, the CDR3 is TGCAGTGCTTACCCACGAGATACGCAGTATTTT.

The genes are TRBV10-3 and TRBJ2-7; D remains unclear. The V gene's germline CDR1 is ENHRY and CDR2 SYGVKD. CDR3 length: 14 residues. The germline V and J ends were trimmed by 0 bases and 5 bases, with 11 bases remaining between them. The CDR3 spells CAISESVTLHEQYF. CDR3 bases: TGTGCCATCAGTGAGTCGGTTACCCTCCACGAGCAGTACTTC.

The count of this clone is one. The rearrangement uses TRBV28 and TRBJ2-7; 7 bases are shared with TRBD2. CDR1 MDHEN and CDR2 SYDVKM come from the germline V gene. Trimming cost V 4 bases and J 1 base; bases outside gene matches: 10. The CDR3 is 16 residues long. The DNA for the CDR3 is TGTGCCAGCAGTTCCCCGGGAGCGGGACGATCCTACGAGCAGTACTTC. Its translation is CASSSPGAGRSYEQYF.

The gene calls are TRBV25-1 and TRBJ2-3; possibly TRBD1 for D (6 bases). The CDR3 totals 14 residues. The germline V gene has CDR1 MGHDK and CDR2 SYGVNS. The ends were cut back, 2 bases at V and 6 bases at J, with 12 bases in the middle. The CDR3 DNA sequence: TGTGCCAGCAGTGAAAACAGGGTCGCCGATACGCAGTATTTT. Its translation: CASSENRVADTQYF.

The chain employs TRBV7-8 and TRBJ2-7; maybe TRBD2 (5 bases). The V end lost 1 base, the J end lost 3 bases, and 7 bases lay between the germline ends. Germline lookup yields CDR1 SGHVS and CDR2 FQNEAQ. CDR3 length: 13 residues. The CDR3 is CASSLEAGYEQYF. DNA of the CDR3: TGTGCCAGCAGCTTAGAGGCGGGCTACGAGCAGTACTTC.

V usage is TRBV30 and J usage is TRBJ2-1; 10 bases fit TRBD1. Per germline, CDR1 GTSNPN and CDR2 SVGIG (reference sequence). The CDR3 contains 14 residues. Losses at the gene ends were 2 bases for V and 3 bases for J; bases not matched to a gene: 1. The CDR3 DNA sequence: TGTGCCTGGAGTTGGGACAGGGGCTACAATGAGCAGTTCTTC. This codes for CAWSWDRGYNEQFF.

The chain couples TRBV11-3 to TRBJ2-2; D is uncertain. Germline V gene sequence: CDR1 SGHNT, CDR2 YENEEA. V was cut by 8 bases and J by 1 base, with 8 bases left in between. The CDR3 has 13 amino acids. CDR3 sequence reads: CASGNRNTGELFF. For the CDR3, the DNA is TGTGCCAGCGGCAATCGGAACACCGGGGAGCTGTTTTTT.

CDR3 sequence: CASSLRSRVENEQFF. CDR3 DNA: TGTGCCAGCAGCTTAAGGTCTAGAGTCGAAAATGAGCAGTTCTTC. J is TRBJ2-1 and V is TRBV7-8; D gene uncertain. CDR3 size: 15 residues. Between the trimmed V and J ends, which lost 2 bases and 7 bases, there was a span of 15 bases. Per germline, CDR1 SGHVS and CDR2 FQNEAQ.

The J gene is TRBJ2-7, the V gene TRBV27; D is undetermined. Germline-derived CDR1 and CDR2 are MNHEY and SMNVEV (reference sequence). The CDR3 spans 15 residues. Trimming took 2 bases from V and 3 from J, leaving 14 bases between them. In DNA form, the CDR3 reads TGTGCCAGCAGTTTAACTGGCGCGGCTAGCTACGAGCAGTACTTC. Its translation: CASSLTGAASYEQYF.

The chain employs TRBV6-1 and TRBJ2-7; 13 nucleotides match TRBD2. CDR1 is MNHNS, CDR2 SASEGT, per germline. CDR3 length: 18 residues. Losses at the gene ends were 0 bases for V and 2 bases for J; bases not matched to a gene: 7. The CDR3 spells CASSEAATSGRLPYEQYF. CDR3 sequence (DNA): TGTGCCAGCAGTGAAGCAGCGACTAGCGGGAGGTTACCCTACGAGCAGTACTTC.

The chain links TRBV5-1 to TRBJ2-1; 8 bases match TRBD2. Losses at the gene ends were 0 bases for V and 5 bases for J; bases not matched to a gene: 4. Germline V CDR1 and CDR2: SGHRS, YFSETQ. The CDR3 contains 15 residues. The CDR3 DNA is TGCGCCAGCAGCTTGGTAGCGGGACAAAACAATGAGCAGTTCTTC. It is translated as CASSLVAGQNNEQFF.

This chain uses TRBV7-9 with TRBJ2-1; D remains ambiguous. V lost 2 bases, J lost 4 bases, and 12 bases lay in between. CDR1 and CDR2 from the germline V gene are SEHNR and FQNEAQ (reference sequence). This CDR3 contains 15 residues. CDR3 protein: CASSLQEENYNEQFF. Here the CDR3 DNA reads TGTGCCAGCAGCTTACAGGAAGAGAATTACAATGAGCAGTTCTTC. The full variable domain, rest sourced from reference TRBV7-9 and TRBJ2-1, is DTGVSQNPRHKITKRGQNVTFRCDPISEHNRLYWYRQTLGQGPEFLTYFQNEAQLEKSRLLSDRFSAERPKGSFSTLEIQRTEQGDSAMYLCASSLQEENYNEQFFGPGTRLTVL.

This clone was recorded only once. The chain combines TRBV7-9 with TRBJ1-5; D is perhaps TRBD1 (6 bases). Germline V CDR1 and CDR2: SEHNR, FQNEAQ (reference sequence). The length of the CDR3 is 17 residues. The germline V and J ends were trimmed by 2 bases and 1 base, with 15 bases remaining between them. CDR3 bases: TGTGCCAGCAGCTTATCGGTGGGGGGGCCGAGCAATCAGCCCCAGCATTTT. Protein product: CASSLSVGGPSNQPQHF.

The rearrangement uses TRBV19 and TRBJ1-1; D gene uncertain. CDR1 and CDR2 (germline): LNHDA, SQIVND (reference sequence). V gave up 1 base and J gave up 10 bases, with 10 bases separating them. The CDR3 totals 12 residues. The CDR3 nucleotides read TGTGCCAGTAGTATAGGGCAAGGGAGAGCTTTCTTT. It encodes CASSIGQGRAFF.

The rearrangement links TRBV28 to TRBJ2-7, with D maybe TRBD2 (6 bases). V lost 2 bases and J lost 2, with 13 bases in between. CDR1 is MDHEN and CDR2 is SYDVKM in the germline V gene. The CDR3 length is 15 residues. The CDR3 loop reads CASSLPGLGTYEQYF. The CDR3 DNA reads as TGTGCCAGCAGTTTACCGGGACTGGGCACCTACGAGCAGTACTTC.

The chain uses TRBV19 and TRBJ2-1; D perhaps matches TRBD2 (6 bases). Between the trimmed V and J ends, which lost 2 bases and 10 bases, there was a span of 15 bases. The germline gives CDR1 LNHDA, CDR2 SQIVND (reference sequence). CDR3 length equals 14 residues. CDR3 nucleotides: TGTGCCAGTAGTATAAGTTCTGCTAGCGCAGAGCAGTTCTTC. Protein product: CASSISSASAEQFF.

The chain recombines TRBV7-2 with TRBJ1-3; D uncertain. CDR1 is SGHTA and CDR2 is FQGNSA in the germline V gene. Deletions cut 5 bases from V and 0 bases from J, with 5 bases between. The CDR3 contains 13 residues. CDR3 sequence reads: CASSQTSGNTIYF. The CDR3 DNA reads as TGTGCCAGCAGCCAAACCTCTGGAAACACCATATATTTT. Full variable domain (outside the CDR3, taken from reference TRBV7-2 and TRBJ1-3): GAGVSQSPSNKVTEKGKDVELRCDPISGHTALYWYRQSLGQGLEFLIYFQGNSAPDKSGLPSDRFSAERTGGSVSTLTIQRTQQEDSAVYLCASSQTSGNTIYFGEGSWLTVV.

The chain has TRBV18 and TRBJ2-7; TRBD2 agrees at 8 bases. CDR1 KGHSH and CDR2 LQKENI come from the germline V gene. Trimming at V came to 2 bases and at J to 5 bases, leaving 8 bases not matched to a gene. The CDR3 contains 15 residues. The CDR3: CASSPAGLVFNEQYF. CDR3 bases: TGTGCCAGCTCACCAGCGGGACTAGTCTTCAACGAGCAGTACTTC.

The chain carries TRBV11-2 and TRBJ2-1; D is unclear. CDR1 is SGHAT, CDR2 FQNNGV, per germline. Trimming took off 5 bases at V and 9 bases at J, with 8 bases between the two ends. CDR3 length: 11 residues. CDR3 DNA: TGTGCCAGCAGCGTAATTGGTGAGCAGTTCTTC. Translated: CASSVIGEQFF.

The CDR3 spells CARITRTPIKGYTF. The CDR3 nucleotides are TGTGCCAGGATTACGCGAACACCAATTAAAGGCTACACCTTC. The J gene is TRBJ1-2, the V gene TRBV9, with no clear D. The ends were cut back, 8 bases at V and 8 bases at J, with 22 bases in the middle. Germline CDR1 and CDR2: SGDLS and YYNGEE. The CDR3 spans 14 residues.

The J gene is TRBJ1-5, the V gene TRBV18; the D is unclear. In germline, CDR1 is KGHSH, CDR2 LQKENI. The CDR3 consists of 13 residues. Trimming shortened V by 7 bases and J by 0 bases, and 7 bases separated the two germline ends. The CDR3 DNA is TGTGCCAGCTGCTACGATAGCAATCAGCCCCAGCATTTT. It encodes CASCYDSNQPQHF.

The J gene is TRBJ2-5, the V gene TRBV15; possibly TRBD1 or TRBD2 for D (5 bases each). Trimming took 9 bases from V and 5 from J, leaving 16 bases between them. CDR3 length: 13 amino acids. Per the germline V gene, CDR1 is LNHNV and CDR2 is YYDKDF (reference sequence). CDR3 protein: CATRRLGEETQYF. In DNA form, the CDR3 reads TGTGCCACGCGAAGGCTAGGGGAGGAGACCCAGTACTTC.

Here the CDR3 reads CASSVGHTYEQYF. CDR3 nucleotide sequence: TGTGCCAGCAGCGTAGGTCATACCTACGAGCAGTACTTC. The V gene is TRBV9, the J gene TRBJ2-7; no definite D call. With 0 bases removed from V and 2 bases from J, the gap between germline ends came to 6 bases. The CDR3 consists of 13 residues. Germline V gene lookup returns CDR1 SGDLS and CDR2 YYNGEE.

The genes are TRBV5-6 and TRBJ2-2; D gene unclear. Germline CDR1 is SGHDT and CDR2 is YYEEEE. The CDR3 runs to 16 residues. V was pared by 4 bases and J by 0 bases, with 13 bases between. CDR3 DNA: TGTGCCAGCAGCCCCCTCCCCGGCTCGAACACCGGGGAGCTGTTTTTT. Translated: CASSPLPGSNTGELFF.

For this clone: Other DNA sequences in the sample encode the same CDR3. The V and J genes are TRBV15 and TRBJ2-7; D is ambiguous. V was trimmed by 1 base and J by 3 bases, leaving 7 bases between them. CDR1 and CDR2 from the germline V gene are LNHNV and YYDKDF (reference sequence). The CDR3 sequence is 13 residues long. The CDR3 region is CATSRGTVYEQYF. CDR3 bases: TGTGCCACCAGCAGAGGTACGGTCTACGAGCAGTACTTC.

The J gene is TRBJ2-4, the V gene TRBV2; 12 bases agree with TRBD2. Losses at the gene ends were 4 bases for V and 3 bases for J; bases not matched to a gene: 10. The CDR3 runs 18 residues. Germline V gene sequence: CDR1 SNHLY, CDR2 FYNNEI. The CDR3, as DNA: TGTGCCAGCAGTGCCCTAGCGGGAGGGGGGATGGTCAAAAACATTCAGTACTTC. Residues: CASSALAGGGMVKNIQYF. Using reference TRBV2 and TRBJ2-4 for the parts outside the CDR3, the full variable domain is EPEVTQTPSHQVTQMGQEVILRCVPISNHLYFYWYRQILGQKVEFLVSFYNNEISEKSEIFDDQFSVERPDGSNFTLKIRSTKLEDSAMYFCASSALAGGGMVKNIQYFGAGTRLSVL.

J is TRBJ2-1 and V is TRBV5-1; TRBD2 matches at 9 bases. Looked up from germline, CDR1 is SGHRS and CDR2 is YFSETQ. V was clipped by 2 bases and J by 2 bases; unmatched bases: 5. The CDR3 is 16 amino acids. The CDR3 region has the DNA TGCGCCAGCAGCTTCCAAGCGGGAGGAACCTACAATGAGCAGTTCTTC. This encodes CASSFQAGGTYNEQFF.

The rearrangement joins TRBV30 to TRBJ1-5; D gene ambiguous. Germline loops: CDR1 GTSNPN, CDR2 SVGIG (reference sequence). V gave up 4 bases and J gave up 0 bases, with 13 bases separating them. CDR3 length: 15 amino acids. The CDR3 loop is CAWTRGLVSNQPQHF. CDR3 nucleotides: TGTGCCTGGACCCGAGGGTTGGTTAGCAATCAGCCCCAGCATTTT.

V and J are TRBV20-1 and TRBJ2-1; D gene unclear. The CDR3 is made up of 11 amino acids. Germline values: CDR1 DFQATT, CDR2 SNEGSKA (reference sequence). Deletions cut 4 bases from V and 15 bases from J, with 16 bases between. CDR3 nucleotide sequence: TGCAGTGCTATGAGGACCCAGCTACTGTTCTTC. As protein: CSAMRTQLLFF.